This T cell receptor (beta chain) came from a study of tumor-infiltrating lymphocytes in primary liver carcinoma. The CDR3 has 13 amino acids. V lost 3 bases to trimming and J lost 0 bases, with 7 bases between them. Looked up from germline, CDR1 is SGHRS and CDR2 is YFSETQ. Total RNA (around 0.45 ug) served as template for TCR beta cDNA synthesis primed by a constant-region primer. Slightly modified ARM-PCR served as the procedure for the TCR beta libraries. These libraries came from three rounds of nested multiplex PCR. The first two PCR rounds, roughly 11 cycles each, used TRBV1-TRBV30 forward primers and a C-beta reverse primer. TCRdb re-analysed the multiplex PCR reads in MiXCR, keeping a single row per CDR3 protein. The table includes roughly 120,000 distinct CDR3 sequences, about 59% detected once. Scientists recovered RNA and DNA together from roughly 21-30 mg of unsorted bulk tissue. Patients underwent surgical resection for primary liver carcinoma. Samples were taken from five separate regions (per tumor).

Study results and limitations: Compared with tumor region pairs, tumor-adjacent and tumor-blood pairs overlapped less.

This clonotype was detected many times. Its antigen is unknown. The origin of this receptor is a woman in her sixties or seventies with primary liver carcinoma and hepatitis B virus infection. Sequencing was performed on liver tumor tissue from sampling region 1. Subset indicated: tumor region T1, superior pole. The chain links TRBV5-1 to TRBJ2-7; no clear D. CDR3 bases: TGCGCCAGCAGCTCCGGGTTCTCCTACGAGCAGTACTTC. Translation: CASSSGFSYEQYF.